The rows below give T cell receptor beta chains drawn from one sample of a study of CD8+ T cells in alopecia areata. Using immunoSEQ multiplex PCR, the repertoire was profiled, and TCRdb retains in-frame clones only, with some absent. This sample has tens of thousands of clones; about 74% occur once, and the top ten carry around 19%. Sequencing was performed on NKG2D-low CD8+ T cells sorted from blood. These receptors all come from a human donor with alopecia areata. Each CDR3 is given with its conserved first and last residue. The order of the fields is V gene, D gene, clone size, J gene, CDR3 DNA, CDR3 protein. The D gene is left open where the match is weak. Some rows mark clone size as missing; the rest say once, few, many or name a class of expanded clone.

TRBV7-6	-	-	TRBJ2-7	TGTGCCAGCAGCTTAGGCCCCGCCTCCTACGAGCAGTACTTC	CASSLGPASYEQYF
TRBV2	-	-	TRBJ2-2	TGTGCCAGCAGGGACAGTTATTCCGGGGAGCTGTTTTTT	CASRDSYSGELFF
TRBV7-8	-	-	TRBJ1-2	TGTGCCAGCAGCTTAGTAGGGAACTATGGCTACACCTTC	CASSLVGNYGYTF
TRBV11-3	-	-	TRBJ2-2	TGTGCCAGCTCCTTCCGGACCGTTGTAGGCGGGGAGCTGTTTTTT	CASSFRTVVGGELFF
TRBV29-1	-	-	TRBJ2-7	TGCAGCGTTGAAGATTACTCCTACGAGCAGTACTTC	CSVEDYSYEQYF
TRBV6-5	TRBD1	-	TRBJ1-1	TGTGCCAGCAGCTTAACAGGGGTTACTGAAGCTTTCTTT	CASSLTGVTEAFF
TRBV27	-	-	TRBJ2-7	TGTGCCAGCAGTTTAGACGAAGGGGCCGAGCAGTACTTC	CASSLDEGAEQYF
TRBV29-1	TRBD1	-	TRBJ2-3	TGCAGCGCTGAGACAAGGGACAGGGTAACTAGCACAGATACGCAGTATTTT	CSAETRDRVTSTDTQYF
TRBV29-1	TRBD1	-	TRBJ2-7	TGCAGCGTCTCGACAGGGCGATCTTACGAGCAGTACTTC	CSVSTGRSYEQYF
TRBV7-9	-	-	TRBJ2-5	TGTGCCAGCAGCTTTGGACAGACCCAGTACTTC	CASSFGQTQYF
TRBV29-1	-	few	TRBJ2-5	TGCAGCGTTCTCGGGCAGGACCAAGAGACCCAGTACTTC	CSVLGQDQETQYF
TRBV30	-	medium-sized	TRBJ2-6	TGTGCCTGGGAGGAGGGGGGGGCCTCTGGGGCCAACGTCCTGACTTTC	CAWEEGGASGANVLTF
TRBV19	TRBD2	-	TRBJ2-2	TGTGCCAGTAGTACCGGGACTAGCGTCACCGGGGAGCTGTTTTTT	CASSTGTSVTGELFF
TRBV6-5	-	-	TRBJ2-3	TGTGCCAGCGGACCCCGGACAACCTCCACAGATACGCAGTATTTT	CASGPRTTSTDTQYF
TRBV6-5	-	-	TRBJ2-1	TGTGCCAGCAGTCCCAACAGGTACAATGAGCAGTTCTTC	CASSPNRYNEQFF
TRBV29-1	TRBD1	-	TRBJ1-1	TGCAGCGTTGGTTGGGGACAGGCGAACACTGAAGCTTTCTTT	CSVGWGQANTEAFF
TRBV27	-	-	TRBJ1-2	TGTGCCAGCAGTTTTGGGGTTAACTATGGCTACACCTTC	CASSFGVNYGYTF
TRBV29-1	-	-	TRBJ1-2	TGCAGCGCGACAGACAACTATGGCTACACCTTC	CSATDNYGYTF
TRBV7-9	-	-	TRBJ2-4	TGTGCCAGCAGCCCACATACTCTGGGCATGAGAAACATTCAGTACTTC	CASSPHTLGMRNIQYF
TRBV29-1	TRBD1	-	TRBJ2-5	TGCAGCGTGGGACCAGGGGGCTGGGAGACCCAGTACTTC	CSVGPGGWETQYF
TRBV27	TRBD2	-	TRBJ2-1	TGTGCCAGCAGTTCGGCTGTTGGGACTAGCGGGAGGACTGAGCAGTTCTTC	CASSSAVGTSGRTEQFF
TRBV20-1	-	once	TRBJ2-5	TGCAGTGCTGGACAAGAGACCCAGTACTTC	CSAGQETQYF
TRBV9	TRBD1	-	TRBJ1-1	TGTGCCAGCAGCGGACAGGGGTTGAACACTGAAGCTTTCTTT	CASSGQGLNTEAFF
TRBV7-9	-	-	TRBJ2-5	TGTGCCAGCAGCTTAGTGGACCCCCAAGAGACCCAGTACTTC	CASSLVDPQETQYF
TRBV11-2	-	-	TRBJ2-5	TGTGCCAGCAGCTTAGTTGGAGGGTATGGAGAGACCCAGTACTTC	CASSLVGGYGETQYF
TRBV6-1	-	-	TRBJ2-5	TGTGCCAGCAGTTCGTCCCCGTACCAAGAGACCCAGTACTTC	CASSSSPYQETQYF
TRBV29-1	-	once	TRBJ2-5	TGCAGCGTTGAAGATTTCATTTCGCAGGGTAACCACGAGACCCAGTACTTC	CSVEDFISQGNHETQYF
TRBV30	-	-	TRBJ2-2	TGTGCCCAGACGGCGGGGAACACCGGGGAGCTGTTTTTT	CAQTAGNTGELFF
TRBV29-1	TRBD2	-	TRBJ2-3	TGCAGCGTTATGAAGGGAGGGGGCACAGATACGCAGTATTTT	CSVMKGGGTDTQYF
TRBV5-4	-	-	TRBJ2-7	TGTGCCAGCAGCCTAGGTACCTACGAGCAGTACTTC	CASSLGTYEQYF
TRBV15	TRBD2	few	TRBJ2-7	TGTGCCACCAGTGCCGGGACTAGCGGTACCTACGAGCAGTACTTC	CATSAGTSGTYEQYF
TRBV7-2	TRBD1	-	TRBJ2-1	TGTGCCAGCAGCTTATGGGACAGGGACTACAATGAGCAGTTCTTC	CASSLWDRDYNEQFF
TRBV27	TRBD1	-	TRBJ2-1	TGTGCCAGCAAATTTAGACAGGGATCTGATGAGCAGTTCTTC	CASKFRQGSDEQFF
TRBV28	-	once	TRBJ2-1	TGTGCCAGCAGTTTTGGGAACTCTATCAATGAGCAGTTCTTC	CASSFGNSINEQFF
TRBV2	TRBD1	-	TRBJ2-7	TGTGCCAGCAGTGTCCCACAGGGGTCGAGCTCCTACGAGCAGTACTTC	CASSVPQGSSSYEQYF
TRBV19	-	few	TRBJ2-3	TGTGCCACTCACGGGGATACGCAGTATTTT	CATHGDTQYF
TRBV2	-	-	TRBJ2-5	TGTGCCAGCAGTGACGCCACAGAGACCCAGTACTTC	CASSDATETQYF
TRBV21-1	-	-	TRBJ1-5	TGTGCCAGCAGCCTGGTAGTAGCTACATTGGCTCATCAGCCCCAGCATTTT	CASSLVVATLAHQPQHF
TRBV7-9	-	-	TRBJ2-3	TGTGCCAGAGGGGACCCAGACACAGATACGCAGTATTTT	CARGDPDTDTQYF
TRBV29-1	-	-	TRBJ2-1	TGCAGCGTTGATACAGGATATGACAATGAGCAGTTCTTC	CSVDTGYDNEQFF